The T cell receptor (beta chain) described here comes from a study of blood T cell repertoires in COVID-19. Study background: Samples representing acute and convalescent COVID-19 were sourced from the United States, Italy and Spain. T cells, B-cell-depleted T cells, or PBMCs supplied cDNA or gDNA.

As processed by the authors: For nucleated cells, counts were estimated from reference gene primer amplification. Profiling relied on immunoSEQ multiplex PCR, and the TCRdb table lists in-frame clones only, not all of them. V and J calls plus clone size are reproduced from that table; the DNA served to infer D and trimming. The table lists about 92,000 clones, approximately 85% of them singletons, with about an eighth in the top ten. The TCR comes from a human donor in a cohort sampled during active COVID-19. Sequenced sample: peripheral blood.

The CDR3 sequence is CASSLGGTGELFF. DNA of the CDR3: TGTGCCAGCAGCTTAGGCGGGACCGGGGAGCTGTTTTTT. This rearrangement joins TRBV7-9 to TRBJ2-2; weak D call: TRBD2 (5 bases). This CDR3 contains 13 residues. Per the germline V gene, CDR1 is SEHNR and CDR2 is FQNEAQ (reference sequence). Between the trimmed V and J ends, which lost 1 base and 5 bases, there was a span of 5 bases.